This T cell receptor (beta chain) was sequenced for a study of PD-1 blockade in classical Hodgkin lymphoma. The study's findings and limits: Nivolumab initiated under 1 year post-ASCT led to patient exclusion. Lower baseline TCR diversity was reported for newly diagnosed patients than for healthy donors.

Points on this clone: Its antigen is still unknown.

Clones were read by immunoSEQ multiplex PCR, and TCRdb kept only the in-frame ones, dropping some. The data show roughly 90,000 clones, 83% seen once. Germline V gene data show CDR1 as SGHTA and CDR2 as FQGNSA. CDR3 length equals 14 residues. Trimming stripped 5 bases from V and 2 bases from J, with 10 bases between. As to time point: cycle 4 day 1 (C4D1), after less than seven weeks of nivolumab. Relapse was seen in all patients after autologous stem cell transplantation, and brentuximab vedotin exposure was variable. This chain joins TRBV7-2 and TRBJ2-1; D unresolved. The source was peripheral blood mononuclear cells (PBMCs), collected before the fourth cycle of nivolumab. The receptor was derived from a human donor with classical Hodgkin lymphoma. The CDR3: CASSEARTYNEQFF. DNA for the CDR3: TGTGCCAGCAGCGAGGCGCGGACCTACAATGAGCAGTTCTTC.